The rows below give T cell receptor beta chains drawn from one sample of a study of cytomegalovirus exposure and HLA in healthy donors. Assay: immunoSEQ multiplex PCR; the TCRdb copy retains only in-frame clones and omits some. Of roughly 150,000 clones listed, around 83% were seen once; the top ten hold 2.3%. Input material: PBMCs. The receptors were gathered from a young woman in good health and CMV-seronegative. Both conserved end residues are part of each CDR3. The order of the fields is J gene, D gene, V gene, clone size, CDR3 DNA, CDR3 protein. D genes are given only for firm matches. Clone size is shown for a subset of rows, as once, few, many or a class of expanded clone.

>TRBJ1-5|.|TRBV30|few
TGTGCCTGGAGTGTAGGACGGGAACAGCCCCAGCATTTT
CAWSVGREQPQHF
>TRBJ2-1|TRBD1|TRBV5-4|.
TGTGCCAGCAGCCCGGGACAGGGGCAATACAATGAGCAGTTCTTC
CASSPGQGQYNEQFF
>TRBJ2-1|TRBD1|TRBV5-1|.
TGCGCCAGCAATCGGGGACAGGGCAATGAGCAGTTCTTC
CASNRGQGNEQFF
>TRBJ2-2|TRBD1|TRBV9|.
TGTGCCAGCAGCTTCGGACAGGGGGCAACCGGGGAGCTGTTTTTT
CASSFGQGATGELFF
>TRBJ2-6|.|TRBV28|.
TGTGCCAGCAGTTCTCCAGCAGGCACTGGGGCCAACGTCCTGACTTTC
CASSSPAGTGANVLTF
>TRBJ2-1|TRBD2|TRBV4-1|once
TGCGCCAGCAGCCAAGATCCTAGCGGAGAATACAATGAGCAGTTCTTC
CASSQDPSGEYNEQFF
>TRBJ2-3|TRBD2|TRBV4-2|.
TGTGCCAGCAGCCAAATAGCGGGAGCGTACACAGATACGCAGTATTTT
CASSQIAGAYTDTQYF
>TRBJ2-7|.|TRBV2|.
TGTGCCAGCAGTGAGGGCCAGATCTCCTACGAGCAGTACTTC
CASSEGQISYEQYF
>TRBJ2-2|.|TRBV9|.
TGTGCCAGCAGCACGGGGCAGGGGACCGGGGAGCTGTTTTTT
CASSTGQGTGELFF
>TRBJ1-2|.|TRBV5-6|.
TGTGCCAGCAGCTTTTCGACTGGGGAGGAGGGGACCTTC
CASSFSTGEEGTF
>TRBJ2-7|.|TRBV30|.
TGTGCCTGGAGTGTAGACAGCCGGTACGAGCAGTACTTC
CAWSVDSRYEQYF
>TRBJ2-5|TRBD1|TRBV7-8|once
TGTGCCAGCTTGCGTGGGACAGGGAAAGAGACCCAGTACTTC
CASLRGTGKETQYF
>TRBJ1-2|TRBD1|TRBV6-5|.
TGTGCCAGCAGTTACTCTCAGGGGGAGGAAGTCTATGGCTACACCTTC
CASSYSQGEEVYGYTF
>TRBJ1-2|TRBD1|TRBV28|.
TGTGCCAGCGGGGGGGACAGGTACACTTTT
CASGGDRYTF
>TRBJ2-5|.|TRBV28|.
TGTGCCAGCAGTTTCAGGGGATGGGTAGAGACCCAGTACTTC
CASSFRGWVETQYF
>TRBJ1-2|TRBD1|TRBV18|once
TGTGCCAGCTCAGAACTCAGGGGGGACACGAAGAGGGGCTACACCTTC
CASSELRGDTKRGYTF
>TRBJ2-7|TRBD1|TRBV2|.
TGTGCCGGCCGGGACAGGGTCTACGAGCAGTACTTC
CAGRDRVYEQYF
>TRBJ1-6|TRBD1|TRBV7-2|.
TGTGCCAGCAGGTACCGGACAGGGACATCCCTCCACTTT
CASRYRTGTSLHF
>TRBJ1-4|.|TRBV7-6|.
TGTGCCAGCAGCCCTCATATCGGGGGAGATGAAAAACTGTTTTTT
CASSPHIGGDEKLFF
>TRBJ2-1|.|TRBV7-8|.
TGTGCCAGCAGCTTGGCACTAGCAAGGGATGAGCAGTTCTTC
CASSLALARDEQFF
>TRBJ1-1|.|TRBV4-1|.
TGCGCCAGCAGCCAGCTGCAGGAGGCTTTGGGCACTGAAGCTTTCTTT
CASSQLQEALGTEAFF
>TRBJ2-7|.|TRBV5-6|.
TGTGCCAGCAGCTTGGGACAGAGCTCCTACGAGCAGTACTTC
CASSLGQSSYEQYF
>TRBJ1-5|.|TRBV30|.
TGTGCCTGGAGTGATCGGTCCAATCAGCCCCAGCATTTT
CAWSDRSNQPQHF
>TRBJ2-2|.|TRBV5-1|.
TGCGCCAGCAGCGCTTCAGGGTACACCGGGGAGCTGTTTTTT
CASSASGYTGELFF
>TRBJ1-5|TRBD1|TRBV27|.
TGTGCCAGCAGCACCGGGACAGGGTTCCATCAGCCCCAGCATTTT
CASSTGTGFHQPQHF
>TRBJ2-1|.|TRBV5-6|.
TGTGCCAGCAGCATTGGGCGCGAGCAGTTCTTC
CASSIGREQFF
>TRBJ2-4|TRBD1|TRBV7-9|.
TGTGCCAGCAGTTGGGACAGGGGGTCTGTAAACATTCAGTACTTC
CASSWDRGSVNIQYF